This T cell receptor (beta chain) is from a study of metastatic and nonmetastatic thyroid tumors. Study information: Blood and tumor or nodule tissue repertoires from malignant and benign thyroid patients were compared.

Original methodology: The study took CDR3 differences across clinicopathological groups and made a distant-metastasis classifier for papillary thyroid cancer from them. TCRdb re-clonotyped the PCR reads via MiXCR. The V and J calls follow TCRdb's processing rather than the paper's. Altogether 20,000 to 25,000 clones are present, roughly 15% being singletons, with the ten largest covering more than 12%. This clone was counted at least ten times. Antigen: not known. The CDR3 consists of 14 residues. CDR1 is MDHEN, CDR2 SYDVKM, per germline. The V end was cut by 1 base, the J end by 6 bases, with 12 bases between. No patient received treatment before thyroid surgery. Study-wide findings and caveats: TCR beta diversity was reportedly significantly higher in malignant thyroid tumors than benign nodules, in blood and tumor.

The chain is built from TRBV28 and TRBJ1-1; D unresolved. The specimen was tumor tissue. The receptor's source is a female donor with papillary thyroid cancer or a benign thyroid nodule (not recorded which). Some clones in this sample may be carry-over from other donors' samples. The chain's CDR3 is CASSLSGGIAEAFF. As DNA, the CDR3 is TGTGCCAGCAGTTTATCAGGCGGCATCGCTGAAGCTTTCTTT. Looking up the rest from reference TRBV28 and TRBJ1-1 gives the full variable domain: DVKVTQSSRYLVKRTGEKVFLECVQDMDHENMFWYRQDPGLGLRLIYFSYDVKMKEKGDIPEGYSVSREKKERFSLILESASTNQTSMYLCASSLSGGIAEAFFGQGTRLTVV.